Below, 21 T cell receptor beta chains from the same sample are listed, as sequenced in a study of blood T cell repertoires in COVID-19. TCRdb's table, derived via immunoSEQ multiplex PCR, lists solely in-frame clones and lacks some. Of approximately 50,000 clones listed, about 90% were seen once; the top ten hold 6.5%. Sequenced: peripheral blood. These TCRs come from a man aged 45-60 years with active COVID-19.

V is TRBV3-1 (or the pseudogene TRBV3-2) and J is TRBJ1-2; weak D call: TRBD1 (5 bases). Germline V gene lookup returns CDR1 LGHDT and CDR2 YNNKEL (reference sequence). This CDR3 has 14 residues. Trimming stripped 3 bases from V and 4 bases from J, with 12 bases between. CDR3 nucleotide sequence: TGTGCCAGCAGCCAGGCCAGGGTTCCCTATGGCTACACCTTC. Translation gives CASSQARVPYGYTF.

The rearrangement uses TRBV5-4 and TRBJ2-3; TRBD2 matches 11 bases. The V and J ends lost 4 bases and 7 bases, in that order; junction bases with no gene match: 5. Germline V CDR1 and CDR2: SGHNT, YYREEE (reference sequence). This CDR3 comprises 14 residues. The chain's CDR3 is CASSVSGRDHTQYF. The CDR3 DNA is TGTGCCAGCAGCGTTAGCGGGAGGGATCATACGCAGTATTTT. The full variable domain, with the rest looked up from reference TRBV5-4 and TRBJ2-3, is ETGVTQSPTHLIKTRGQQVTLRCSSQSGHNTVSWYQQALGQGPQFIFQYYREEENGRGNFPPRFSGLQFPNYSSELNVNALELDDSALYLCASSVSGRDHTQYFGPGTRLTVL.

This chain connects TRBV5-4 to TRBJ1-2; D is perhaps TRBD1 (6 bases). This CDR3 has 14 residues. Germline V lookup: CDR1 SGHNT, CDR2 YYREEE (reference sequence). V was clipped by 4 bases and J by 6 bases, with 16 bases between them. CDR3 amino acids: CASSRGQFMDGYTF. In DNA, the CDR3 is TGTGCCAGCAGCCGAGGACAGTTCATGGATGGCTACACCTTC.

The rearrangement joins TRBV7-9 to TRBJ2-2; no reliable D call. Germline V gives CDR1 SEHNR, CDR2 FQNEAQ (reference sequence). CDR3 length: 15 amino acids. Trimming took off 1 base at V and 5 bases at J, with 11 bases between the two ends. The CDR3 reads CASSLESRSTGELFF. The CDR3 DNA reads TGTGCCAGCAGCTTAGAGAGCAGGTCGACCGGGGAGCTGTTTTTT.

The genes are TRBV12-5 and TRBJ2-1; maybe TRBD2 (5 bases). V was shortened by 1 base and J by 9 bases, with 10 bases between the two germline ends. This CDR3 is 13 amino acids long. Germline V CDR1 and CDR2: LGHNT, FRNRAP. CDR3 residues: CASGLDNRGEQFF. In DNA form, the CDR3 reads TGTGCTAGTGGTTTGGACAACCGGGGTGAGCAGTTCTTC.

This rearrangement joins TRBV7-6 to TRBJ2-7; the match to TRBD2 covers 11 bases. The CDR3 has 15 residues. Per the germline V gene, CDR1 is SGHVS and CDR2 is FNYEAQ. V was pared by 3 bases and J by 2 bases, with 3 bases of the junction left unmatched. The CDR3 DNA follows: TGTGCCAGCAGCTTGACTAGCGGGGACACCTACGAGCAGTACTTC. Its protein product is CASSLTSGDTYEQYF.

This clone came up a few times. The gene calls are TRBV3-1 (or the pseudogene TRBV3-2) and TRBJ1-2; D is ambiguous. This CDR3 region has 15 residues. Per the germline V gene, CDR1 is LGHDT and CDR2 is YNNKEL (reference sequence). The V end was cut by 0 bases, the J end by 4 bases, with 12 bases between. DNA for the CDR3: TGTGCCAGCAGCCAAGAACCCACGGGGAGCTATGGCTACACCTTC. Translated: CASSQEPTGSYGYTF.

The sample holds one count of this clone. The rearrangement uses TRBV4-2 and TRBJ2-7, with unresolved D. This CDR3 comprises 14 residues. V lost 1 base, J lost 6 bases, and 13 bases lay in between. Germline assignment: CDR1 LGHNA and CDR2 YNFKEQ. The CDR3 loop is CASSQVNREVEQYF. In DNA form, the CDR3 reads TGTGCCAGCAGCCAAGTCAACCGCGAGGTCGAGCAGTACTTC.

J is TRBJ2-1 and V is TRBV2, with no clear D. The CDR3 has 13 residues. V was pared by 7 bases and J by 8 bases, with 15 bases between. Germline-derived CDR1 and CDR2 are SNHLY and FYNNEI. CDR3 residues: CASNRNPVDEQFF. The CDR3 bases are TGTGCCAGCAACCGAAACCCGGTCGATGAGCAGTTCTTC. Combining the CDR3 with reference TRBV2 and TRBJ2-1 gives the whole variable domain EPEVTQTPSHQVTQMGQEVILRCVPISNHLYFYWYRQILGQKVEFLVSFYNNEISEKSEIFDDQFSVERPDGSNFTLKIRSTKLEDSAMYFCASNRNPVDEQFFGPGTRLTVL.

The CDR3 sequence: CASSSGSDTQYF. The DNA of the CDR3 is TGTGCCAGCAGCTCAGGGTCAGATACGCAGTATTTT. V is TRBV7-2 and J is TRBJ2-3, with D perhaps matching TRBD1 (5 bases). The V end lost 4 bases, the J end lost 4 bases, and 6 bases lay between the germline ends. The CDR3 totals 12 residues. Germline values: CDR1 SGHTA, CDR2 FQGNSA.

CDR3: CASSPPEGAFYEQYF. The CDR3 DNA sequence: TGTGCCAGCTCACCACCCGAGGGGGCGTTTTACGAGCAGTACTTC. The chain employs TRBV18 and TRBJ2-7, with 7 nucleotides matching TRBD1. The CDR3 totals 15 residues. Germline CDR1 KGHSH, CDR2 LQKENI. The V and J ends lost 0 bases and 4 bases, in that order; junction bases with no gene match: 6.

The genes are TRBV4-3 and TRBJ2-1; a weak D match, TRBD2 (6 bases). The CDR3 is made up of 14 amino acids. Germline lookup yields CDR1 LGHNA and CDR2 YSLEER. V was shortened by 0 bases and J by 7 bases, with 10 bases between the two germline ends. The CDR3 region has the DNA TGCGCCAGCAGCCAAGAGGCGGGGAGAAATGAGCAGTTCTTC. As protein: CASSQEAGRNEQFF.

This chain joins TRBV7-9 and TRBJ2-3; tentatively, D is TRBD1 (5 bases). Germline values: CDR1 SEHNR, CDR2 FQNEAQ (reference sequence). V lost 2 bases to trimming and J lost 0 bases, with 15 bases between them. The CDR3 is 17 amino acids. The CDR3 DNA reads TGTGCCAGCAGCTTAATGGGCAGGGCGAGGAGCACAGATACGCAGTATTTT. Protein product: CASSLMGRARSTDTQYF.

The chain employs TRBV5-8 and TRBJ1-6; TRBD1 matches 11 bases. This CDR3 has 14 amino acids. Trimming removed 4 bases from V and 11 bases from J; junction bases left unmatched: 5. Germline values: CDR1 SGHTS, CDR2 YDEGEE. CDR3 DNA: TGTGCCAGCAGCCGGGACAGGGGGGCGACACCCCTCCACTTT. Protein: CASSRDRGATPLHF.

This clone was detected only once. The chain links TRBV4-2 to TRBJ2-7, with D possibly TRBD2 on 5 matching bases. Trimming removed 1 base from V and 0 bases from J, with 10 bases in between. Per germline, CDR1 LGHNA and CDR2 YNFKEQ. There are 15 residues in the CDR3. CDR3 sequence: CASSQVGGPSYEQYF. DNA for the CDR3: TGTGCCAGCAGCCAAGTGGGCGGGCCCTCCTACGAGCAGTACTTC.

The CDR3 region has the DNA TGTGCCAGCTCCGTCGGACTGGGAGGGACTGAAGCTTTCTTT. Protein sequence: CASSVGLGGTEAFF. V and J are TRBV18 and TRBJ1-1; D not resolved. Trimming stripped 6 bases from V and 5 bases from J, with 16 bases between. Germline V gene sequence: CDR1 KGHSH, CDR2 LQKENI. CDR3 length equals 14 residues.

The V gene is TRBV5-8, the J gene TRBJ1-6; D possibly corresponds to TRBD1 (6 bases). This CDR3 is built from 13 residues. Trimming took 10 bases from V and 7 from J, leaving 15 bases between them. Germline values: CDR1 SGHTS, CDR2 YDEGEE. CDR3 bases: TGTGCCCATACTAGGACAGACAATTCACCCCTCCACTTT. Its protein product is CAHTRTDNSPLHF.

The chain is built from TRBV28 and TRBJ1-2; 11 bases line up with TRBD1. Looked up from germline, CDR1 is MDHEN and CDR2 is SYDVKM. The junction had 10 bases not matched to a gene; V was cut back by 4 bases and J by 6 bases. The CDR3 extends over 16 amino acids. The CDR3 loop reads CASSSTGTGGMDGYTF. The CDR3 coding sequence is TGTGCCAGCAGTTCCACCGGGACAGGGGGAATGGATGGCTACACCTTC.

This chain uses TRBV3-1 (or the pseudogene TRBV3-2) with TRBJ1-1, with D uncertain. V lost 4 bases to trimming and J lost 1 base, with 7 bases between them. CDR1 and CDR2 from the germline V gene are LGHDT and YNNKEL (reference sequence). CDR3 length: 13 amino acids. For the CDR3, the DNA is TGTGCCAGCAGCCCGTGGCCGAACACTGAAGCTTTCTTT. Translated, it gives CASSPWPNTEAFF.

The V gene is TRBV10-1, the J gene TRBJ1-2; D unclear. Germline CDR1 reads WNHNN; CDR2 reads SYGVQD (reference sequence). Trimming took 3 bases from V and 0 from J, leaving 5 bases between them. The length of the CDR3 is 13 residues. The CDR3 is CASSDSANYGYTF. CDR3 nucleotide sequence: TGCGCCAGCAGTGATTCAGCTAACTATGGCTACACCTTC.

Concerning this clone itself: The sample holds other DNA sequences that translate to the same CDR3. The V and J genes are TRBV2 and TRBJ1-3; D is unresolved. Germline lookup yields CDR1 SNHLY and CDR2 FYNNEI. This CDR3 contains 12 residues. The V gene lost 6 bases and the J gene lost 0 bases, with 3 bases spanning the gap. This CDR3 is CASRASGNTIYF. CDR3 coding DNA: TGTGCCAGCAGGGCCTCTGGAAACACCATATATTTT.